This T cell receptor beta chain was documented in a study of beta chain features in type 1 diabetes. General study points: Moderate yet significant TCRB CDR3 shortening was seen in Type 1 diabetes patients in all four CD4+ subsets. The naive, central memory and Treg TCRB repertoires showed an apparent similarity that was greater among patients than among healthy donors. Shorter templates might be favored by PCR, and equally so in patients and in controls.

Germline values: CDR1 SGHRS, CDR2 YFSETQ. Germline trimming cut 5 bases from V and 5 bases from J; bases unmatched to any gene: 15. The CDR3 has 16 amino acids. The whole isolated RNA underwent reverse transcription, so sequencing captured expressed TCRB transcripts. Produced via immunoSEQ multiplex PCR; TCRdb's table is partial and in-frame only. Seen here are fewer than 350,000 clones, 14% to 15% observed once, and the top ten hold roughly 0.015%. CD4+ naive, central memory, regulatory and stem cell-like memory subsets were isolated by sorting on CD45RO/CCR7/CD25/CD127/CD95/CD27. The sample holds a few counts of this clone. Its antigen is as yet unknown.

V is TRBV5-1 and J is TRBJ2-7, with TRBD1 matching over 8 bases. The sequence was collected from a young man with type 1 diabetes. Sequences were obtained from naive CD4+ T cells from blood. The CDR3 here is CASSFDSTGGRNEQYF. The DNA of the CDR3 is TGCGCCAGCAGTTTCGACTCTACAGGGGGTAGGAACGAGCAGTACTTC.